Each of the 28 T cell receptor beta chains below was sequenced from the same sample in a study of cytomegalovirus exposure and HLA in healthy donors. Profiling relied on immunoSEQ multiplex PCR, and the TCRdb table lists in-frame clones only, not all of them. Of around 140,000 clones in the sample, roughly 86% were seen once. Sequenced material: PBMCs. All receptors come from a man aged 18 to 35 in good health and CMV-seropositive.

This chain joins TRBV30 and TRBJ2-7; D unclear. V dropped 5 bases and J dropped 6 bases, with 26 bases sitting between them. CDR1 and CDR2 from the germline V gene are GTSNPN and SVGIG (reference sequence). The CDR3 totals 16 residues. The CDR3 protein is CAWVPLSGSSSGEQYF. In DNA form, the CDR3 reads TGTGCCTGGGTACCCTTGTCCGGGTCCAGTTCGGGCGAGCAGTACTTC.

This clone was observed a handful of times. CDR3 sequence: CASSVEGGYTF. The CDR3 DNA sequence: TGTGCCAGCAGCGTAGAGGGGGGCTACACCTTC. The genes are TRBV9 and TRBJ1-2, with D possibly matching TRBD1 (5 bases). Germline CDR1 reads SGDLS; CDR2 reads YYNGEE. V was clipped by 0 bases and J by 8 bases, with 5 bases between them. The CDR3 sequence is 11 residues long.

The chain employs TRBV10-3 and TRBJ2-4; possible D gene TRBD2, 6 bases. Trimming took off 4 bases at V and 0 bases at J, with 7 bases between the two ends. The V gene's germline CDR1 is ENHRY and CDR2 SYGVKD. The CDR3 is 14 amino acids. CDR3 nucleotides: TGTGCCATCAGTGGGGACTTAGCCAAAAACATTCAGTACTTC. Amino acid sequence: CAISGDLAKNIQYF.

This chain uses TRBV19 with TRBJ1-1, with 8 bases that match TRBD1. CDR1 and CDR2 (germline): LNHDA, SQIVND (reference sequence). Trimming at V came to 5 bases and at J to 1 base, leaving 9 bases not matched to a gene. CDR3 size: 16 residues. The CDR3 DNA reads as TGTGCCAGTAGTGTACTGCCGGGACAGGAGAACACTGAAGCTTTCTTT. Amino acid sequence: CASSVLPGQENTEAFF.

This chain connects TRBV2 to TRBJ1-4; D might be TRBD1 (5 bases). V was cut by 6 bases and J by 6 bases, with 11 bases left in between. The CDR3 is 13 residues long. From germline, CDR1 is SNHLY and CDR2 FYNNEI. Here the CDR3 DNA reads TGTGCCAGCAGCTGGACAACCCATGAAAAACTGTTTTTT. Protein: CASSWTTHEKLFF.

The chain recombines TRBV21-1 with TRBJ2-1; the DNA was not compared with TRBD2, the D call given in the table. TRBV21-1 is classified as a pseudogene. This CDR3 region has 15 residues. The CDR3 nucleotides read TGTGCCAGCAGCAAACGAGGAGAACCCTACAATGAGCAGTTCTTC. It specifies CASSKRGEPYNEQFF.

The chain recombines TRBV5-6 with TRBJ2-1; D call uncertain. Germline CDR1 reads SGHDT; CDR2 reads YYEEEE. Trimming cost V 5 bases and J 9 bases, with 15 bases left between them. The CDR3 runs to 13 residues. In DNA form, the CDR3 reads TGTGCCAGCAGTTTTAAGTGGTTCGGTGAGCAGTTCTTC. This encodes CASSFKWFGEQFF. Based on the CDR3 plus reference TRBV5-6 and TRBJ2-1, the full variable domain is DAGVTQSPTHLIKTRGQQVTLRCSPKSGHDTVSWYQQALGQGPQFIFQYYEEEERQRGNFPDRFSGHQFPNYSSELNVNALLLGDSALYLCASSFKWFGEQFFGPGTRLTVL.

This chain links TRBV6-1 with TRBJ1-1; TRBD1 aligns across 9 bases. V trimming: 6 bases; J trimming: 4 bases; junction bases outside the gene matches: 6. CDR1 is MNHNS, CDR2 SASEGT, per germline. The CDR3 is made up of 14 amino acids. CDR3 residues: CASRPPGQGTEAFF. CDR3 nucleotides: TGTGCCAGCAGACCCCCGGGACAGGGCACTGAAGCTTTCTTT.

The count of this clone is one. This chain uses TRBV6-5 with TRBJ1-4; possible D gene TRBD1, 6 bases. CDR1 and CDR2 (germline): MNHEY, SVGAGI. The CDR3 spans 14 residues. Trimming left V 7 bases short and J 7 bases short, with 16 bases between. The CDR3 spells CASTKQGRGEKLFF. As DNA, the CDR3 is TGTGCCAGCACAAAACAGGGCAGGGGTGAAAAACTGTTTTTT.

This clone was seen only once. The chain employs TRBV30 and TRBJ1-1, with a possible D match to TRBD1 (5 bases). The V end lost 2 bases, the J end lost 12 bases, and 19 bases lay between the germline ends. This CDR3 is built from 13 residues. Germline CDR1 is GTSNPN and CDR2 is SVGIG (reference sequence). The DNA of the CDR3 is TGTGCCTGGAGTAAGGTCCGGGACTTTCGGACTTTCTTT. Its translation: CAWSKVRDFRTFF.

The chain links TRBV27 to TRBJ1-2, with 7 bases that match TRBD1. Germline loops: CDR1 MNHEY, CDR2 SMNVEV (reference sequence). Germline trimming cut 6 bases from V and 8 bases from J; bases unmatched to any gene: 9. CDR3 length: 13 residues. The CDR3 DNA follows: TGTGCCAGCAGCAGGGGACAGACTATGGGCTACACCTTC. It translates to CASSRGQTMGYTF.

This clone was detected only once. The chain recombines TRBV13 with TRBJ1-4, with 7 bases lining up with TRBD1. This CDR3 has 14 residues. Germline CDR1 and CDR2: PRHDT and FYEKMQ (reference sequence). Germline trimming cut 0 bases from V and 10 bases from J; bases unmatched to any gene: 5. The CDR3 spells CASSLGQGNGKLFF. DNA of the CDR3: TGTGCCAGCAGCTTAGGACAGGGGAACGGAAAACTGTTTTTT.

The J gene is TRBJ2-7, the V gene TRBV7-2; D is perhaps TRBD2 (5 bases). Trimming removed 5 bases at V and 6 bases at J, with 14 bases between. This CDR3 is 13 amino acids long. Germline V gene lookup returns CDR1 SGHTA and CDR2 FQGNSA. The CDR3 is CASSRGGVGEQYF. The CDR3 DNA follows: TGTGCCAGCAGCCGAGGAGGTGTCGGCGAGCAGTACTTC.

With regard to this clone: A much larger clone is a single base away; this may be a read error. This chain joins TRBV5-6 and TRBJ2-1; either TRBD1 or TRBD2 may fit D (5 bases each). Per the germline V gene, CDR1 is SGHDT and CDR2 is YYEEEE. CDR3 length: 12 amino acids. CDR3 nucleotides: TGTGCCAGCGGCTTGAGGGGAAATGAGCAGTTCTTC. Amino acid sequence: CASGLRGNEQFF.

This chain links TRBV7-3 with TRBJ1-2, with 8 bases lining up with TRBD1. This CDR3 is 14 amino acids long. Trimming at V came to 5 bases and at J to 3 bases, leaving 5 bases not matched to a gene. In germline, CDR1 is SGHTA, CDR2 FQGTGA. The CDR3, as DNA: TGTGCCAGCAGCGGCAGGGGGCCCTACTATGGCTACACCTTC. Translated, it gives CASSGRGPYYGYTF.

This clone was counted once. The chain couples TRBV5-4 to TRBJ1-3; 9 positions agree with TRBD1. Unmatched junction bases numbered 14, after V lost 0 bases and J lost 4 bases. From germline, CDR1 is SGHNT and CDR2 YYREEE (reference sequence). The length of the CDR3 is 19 residues. In DNA form, the CDR3 reads TGTGCCAGCAGCTTGGCCCCGGGACAGGGCTTCCCAGGGGGAAACACCATATATTTT. It specifies CASSLAPGQGFPGGNTIYF.

This clone was observed once. This chain links TRBV21-1 with TRBJ2-3; TRBD1, the table's D call, was not compared with the DNA. TRBV21-1 is a pseudogene. The CDR3 spans 19 residues. The CDR3 region is CASSSSLGPSWNGTDTQYF. CDR3 DNA sequence: TGTGCCAGCAGCAGCTCCCTGGGCCCATCATGGAATGGCACAGATACGCAGTATTTT.

The chain is built from TRBV25-1 and TRBJ2-1; 7 positions agree with TRBD1. The CDR3 length is 13 residues. Trimming at V came to 1 base and at J to 6 bases, leaving 0 bases not matched to a gene. Germline lookup yields CDR1 MGHDK and CDR2 SYGVNS. The CDR3 bases are TGTGCCAGCAGTGAATCAGGGGGCAATGAGCAGTTCTTC. Encoded protein: CASSESGGNEQFF.

V and J are TRBV5-1 and TRBJ1-5, with 7 bases lining up with TRBD1. The CDR3 covers 15 residues. Unmatched junction bases numbered 7, after V lost 4 bases and J lost 3 bases. The germline CDR1 and CDR2 sequences are SGHRS and YFSETQ. CDR3: CASSIQGGHNQPQHF. In DNA form, the CDR3 reads TGCGCCAGCAGCATTCAGGGGGGCCACAATCAGCCCCAGCATTTT.

The chain couples TRBV7-8 to TRBJ2-2; 8 nucleotides agree with TRBD1. CDR1 and CDR2 from the germline V gene are SGHVS and FQNEAQ. The CDR3 is made up of 20 amino acids. Germline trimming cut 5 bases from V and 4 bases from J; bases unmatched to any gene: 21. The CDR3 reads CASSARDRIGSGRGTGELFF. The CDR3 coding sequence is TGTGCCAGCAGCGCCCGGGACAGGATTGGTAGCGGCCGGGGCACCGGGGAGCTGTTTTTT.

The chain uses TRBV27 and TRBJ2-1; D is possibly TRBD1 (6 bases). V lost 4 bases, J lost 7 bases, and 11 bases lay in between. The CDR3 sequence is 13 residues long. From germline, CDR1 is MNHEY and CDR2 SMNVEV (reference sequence). CDR3 sequence reads: CASSSQGLNEQFF. DNA for the CDR3: TGTGCCAGCAGTTCTCAGGGGTTGAATGAGCAGTTCTTC.

V gene TRBV27 combines with J gene TRBJ2-2, with D maybe TRBD1 (6 bases). The CDR3 runs 15 residues. Germline V lookup: CDR1 MNHEY, CDR2 SMNVEV (reference sequence). V was clipped by 4 bases and J by 1 base, with 10 bases between them. In DNA, the CDR3 is TGTGCCAGCAGTTCCGGGACAAGGAACACCGGGGAGCTGTTTTTT. It is translated as CASSSGTRNTGELFF.

This clone came up a few times. CDR3 DNA sequence: TGTGCCAGCAGTTCGCGGGACTACGGCTCACCCCTCCACTTT. It yields the protein CASSSRDYGSPLHF. The gene calls are TRBV6-5 and TRBJ1-6, with D possibly being TRBD1 (5 bases). There are 14 residues in the CDR3. Germline CDR1 and CDR2: MNHEY and SVGAGI. V lost 4 bases and J 10 bases, leaving 14 bases between the germline ends.

The chain links TRBV19 to TRBJ1-2; 10 bases map to TRBD1. The CDR3 length is 13 residues. The J segment lost 8 bases and the V segment lost 5 bases, leaving 5 bases of the junction unmatched. Germline CDR1 LNHDA, CDR2 SQIVND (reference sequence). CDR3 region: CASSSGTGVGYTF. CDR3 coding DNA: TGTGCCAGTAGTTCCGGGACAGGGGTCGGCTACACCTTC.

This clone has a handful of counts. CDR3 region: CASSQGRGGLDTQYF. DNA of the CDR3: TGTGCCAGCAGCCAAGGAAGGGGGGGCCTAGATACGCAGTATTTT. The chain recombines TRBV4-2 with TRBJ2-3; weak D call: TRBD2 (7 bases). Germline-derived CDR1 and CDR2 are LGHNA and YNFKEQ. The CDR3 has 15 amino acids. V shed 1 base and J shed 5 bases, with 13 bases lying between them.

The chain joins TRBV18 to TRBJ1-1; D is uncertain. Trimming removed 3 bases at V and 0 bases at J, with 14 bases between. Germline V gene sequence: CDR1 KGHSH, CDR2 LQKENI. The CDR3 totals 16 residues. Here the CDR3 reads CASSPPGFRMNTEAFF. The CDR3 nucleotides are TGTGCCAGCTCACCGCCGGGATTTAGAATGAACACTGAAGCTTTCTTT.

This clone was seen only once. The chain is built from TRBV4-2 and TRBJ2-3; unclear D gene. Trimming cost V 0 bases and J 5 bases, with 9 bases left between them. The CDR3 runs to 14 residues. Germline V gives CDR1 LGHNA, CDR2 YNFKEQ. Written as DNA, the CDR3 is TGTGCCAGCAGCCAAGATGTAAATCTAGATACGCAGTATTTT. Encoded protein: CASSQDVNLDTQYF.

The V call is TRBV28, the J call TRBJ2-3; 7 bases align to TRBD1. The V gene's germline CDR1 is MDHEN and CDR2 SYDVKM. Trimming removed 6 bases from V and 3 bases from J; junction bases left unmatched: 3. This CDR3 contains 13 residues. The CDR3, as DNA: TGTGCCAGCAGGGGGACAGCAACAGATACGCAGTATTTT. Encoded protein: CASRGTATDTQYF.